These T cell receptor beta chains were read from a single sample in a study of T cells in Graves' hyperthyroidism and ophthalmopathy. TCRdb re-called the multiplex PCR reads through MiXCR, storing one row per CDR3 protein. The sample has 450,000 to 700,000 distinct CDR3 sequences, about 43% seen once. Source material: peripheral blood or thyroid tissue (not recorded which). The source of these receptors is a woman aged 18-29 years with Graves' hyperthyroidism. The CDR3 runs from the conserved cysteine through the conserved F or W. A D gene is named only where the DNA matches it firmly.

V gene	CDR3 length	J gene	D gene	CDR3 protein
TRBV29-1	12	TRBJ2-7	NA	CSVGVTAGEQYF
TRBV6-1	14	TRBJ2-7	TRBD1	CASNRQGAGYEQCF
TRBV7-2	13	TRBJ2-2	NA	CASSFDFTGELFF
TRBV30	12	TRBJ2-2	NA	CAWRINTGELFF
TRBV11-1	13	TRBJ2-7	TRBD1	CASGGQLTYEQYF
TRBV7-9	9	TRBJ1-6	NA	CASGKGLHF
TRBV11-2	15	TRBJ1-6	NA	CASSFRAGNNSPLHF
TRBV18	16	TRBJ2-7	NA	CASSPPETPGSYEQYF
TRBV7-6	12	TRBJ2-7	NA	CARDLQGNEQYF
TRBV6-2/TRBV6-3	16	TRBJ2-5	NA	CASSVTGPWAQETQYF
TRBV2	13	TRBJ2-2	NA	CASTGRATGELFF
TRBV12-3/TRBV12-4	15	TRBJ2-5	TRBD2	CASSFDLAVWETQYF
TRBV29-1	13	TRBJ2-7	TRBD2	CSVVSGRPYEQYF
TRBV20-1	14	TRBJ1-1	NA	CSAPNLYGNTEAFF
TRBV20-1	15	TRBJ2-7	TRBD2	CSAISAGLAPLERYF
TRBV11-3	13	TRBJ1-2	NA	CASSPRLNYGYTF
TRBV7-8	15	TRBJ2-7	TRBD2	CASSLGTSESYEQYF
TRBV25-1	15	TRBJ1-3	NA	CASSATVGSGNTIYF
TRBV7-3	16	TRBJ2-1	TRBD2	CASSLTAGASYNEQFF
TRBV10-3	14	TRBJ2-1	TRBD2	CAISGTRDANEQFF
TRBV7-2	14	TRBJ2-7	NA	CASSLDSASDEQYF
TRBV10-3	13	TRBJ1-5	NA	CAISGGSNQPQHF
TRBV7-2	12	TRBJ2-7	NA	CASSLDFSEQYF
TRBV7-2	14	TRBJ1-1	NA	CASSLTGIYTEAFF
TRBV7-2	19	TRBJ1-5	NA	CASSLVFRGLPKGNQPQHF
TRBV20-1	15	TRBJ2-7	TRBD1	CSAINRDRGSYEQYF
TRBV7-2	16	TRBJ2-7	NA	CASSSGLRQGPYEQYF
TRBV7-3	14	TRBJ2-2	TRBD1	CASSRDRGRGELFF
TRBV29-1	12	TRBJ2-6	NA	CSLPSGANVLTF
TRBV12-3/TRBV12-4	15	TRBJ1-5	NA	CASSLRGLGGQPQHF
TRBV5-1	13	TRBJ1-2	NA	CASSLPGNNGYTF
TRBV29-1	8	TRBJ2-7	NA	CSVQGLYF
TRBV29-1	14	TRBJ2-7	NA	CSVGSTGSTYEQYF
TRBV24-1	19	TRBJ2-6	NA	CATSPRLRDIASGANVLTF
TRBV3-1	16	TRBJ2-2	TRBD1	CASSHGQGMGTGELFF
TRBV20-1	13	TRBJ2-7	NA	CSARSDSSYEQYF
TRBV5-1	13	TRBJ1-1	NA	CASSLGAGAEAFF
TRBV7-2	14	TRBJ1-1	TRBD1	CASRPGQLNTEAFF
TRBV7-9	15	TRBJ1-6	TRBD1	CASSSSRDRVSPLHF
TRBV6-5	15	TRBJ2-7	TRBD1	CASSYSGQGEYEQYF
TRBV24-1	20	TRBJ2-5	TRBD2	CATSDPRVGLAGGDQETQYF
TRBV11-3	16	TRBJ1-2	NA	CASSLRSGQGADGYTF